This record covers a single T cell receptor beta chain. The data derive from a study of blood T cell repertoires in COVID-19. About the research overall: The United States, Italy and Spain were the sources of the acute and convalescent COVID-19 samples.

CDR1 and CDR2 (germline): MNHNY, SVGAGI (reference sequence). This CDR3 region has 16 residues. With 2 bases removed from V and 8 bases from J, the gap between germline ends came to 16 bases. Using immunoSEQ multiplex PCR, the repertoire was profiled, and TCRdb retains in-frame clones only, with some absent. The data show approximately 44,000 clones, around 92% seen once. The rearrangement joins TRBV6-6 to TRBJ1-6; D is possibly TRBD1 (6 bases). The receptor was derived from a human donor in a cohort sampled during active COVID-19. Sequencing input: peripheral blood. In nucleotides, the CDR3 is TGTGCCAGCAGTTACCCCATACAGGGACTATATTCACCCCTCCACTTT. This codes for CASSYPIQGLYSPLHF.